Below, 10 T cell receptor beta chains from the same sample are listed, as sequenced in a study of cytomegalovirus exposure and HLA in healthy donors. The PCR ran on 60 Vbeta and 13 Jbeta primers. The table came from immunoSEQ multiplex PCR; TCRdb's copy has only in-frame clones and leaves some out. The sample includes about 190,000 clones, roughly 84% seen only once; the top ten take about 0.24%. The specimen was PBMCs. These receptors were obtained from a boy aged 10-17 years in good health and CMV-seronegative.

The V call is TRBV2, the J call TRBJ1-1; 8 nucleotides align to TRBD1. V dropped 8 bases and J dropped 2; count of bases not matched to a gene: 19. The germline V gene has CDR1 SNHLY and CDR2 FYNNEI. This CDR3 is 18 amino acids long. CDR3 residues: CASQPYRARGLNNTEAFF. CDR3 DNA sequence: TGTGCCAGCCAACCCTACCGGGCCAGGGGGCTAAATAACACTGAAGCTTTCTTT.

This chain joins TRBV29-1 and TRBJ2-7; the D is unclear. V lost 3 bases to trimming and J lost 6 bases, with 6 bases between them. This CDR3 region has 10 residues. CDR1 SQVTM and CDR2 ANQGSEA come from the germline V gene. Written as DNA, the CDR3 is TGCAGCGTTGAGTCAGGCGAGCAGTACTTC. Translated, it gives CSVESGEQYF.

The chain combines TRBV6-1 with TRBJ2-3, with 8 bases that match TRBD2. Germline CDR1 is MNHNS and CDR2 is SASEGT. The junction had 11 bases not matched to a gene; V was cut back by 7 bases and J by 5 bases. The CDR3 sequence is 15 residues long. CDR3 coding DNA: TGTGCCAGCAACAAGCGGGAGATGTGGAAAGATACGCAGTATTTT. The encoded protein is CASNKREMWKDTQYF.

This clone came up a few times. This chain connects TRBV6-5 to TRBJ2-7; D remains unclear. The CDR3 contains 14 residues. Germline CDR1 reads MNHEY; CDR2 reads SVGAGI. Trimming stripped 0 bases from V and 2 bases from J, with 8 bases between. CDR3 nucleotides: TGTGCCAGCAGTTACTCGAATGGCCCCTACGAGCAGTACTTC. Its protein is CASSYSNGPYEQYF.

The chain couples TRBV9 to TRBJ2-7; 8 bases line up with TRBD2. Germline V gene data show CDR1 as SGDLS and CDR2 as YYNGEE. After removal of 0 bases from V and 0 bases from J, the junction contained 2 bases not matched to a gene. The CDR3 covers 15 residues. CDR3 loop: CASSVGGTSSYEQYF. The CDR3 DNA follows: TGTGCCAGCAGCGTAGGCGGGACTAGCTCCTACGAGCAGTACTTC.

The rearrangement uses TRBV6-5 and TRBJ1-1, with D perhaps matching TRBD1 (5 bases). Germline loops: CDR1 MNHEY, CDR2 SVGAGI. V lost 4 bases to trimming and J lost 4 bases, with 13 bases between them. This CDR3 is built from 14 residues. The CDR3: CASSSPGGATEAFF. The CDR3 DNA sequence: TGTGCCAGCAGTTCCCCGGGGGGTGCCACTGAAGCTTTCTTT.

V is TRBV7-9 and J is TRBJ2-3; D call uncertain. Per germline, CDR1 SEHNR and CDR2 FQNEAQ (reference sequence). CDR3 size: 12 residues. Trimming stripped 6 bases from V and 5 bases from J, with 9 bases between. CDR3 bases: TGTGCCAGCAGATCCGCAGGAGATACGCAGTATTTT. Translated, it gives CASRSAGDTQYF.

As regards this clone: A read error may account for a junction end that differs from germline. The V gene is TRBV6-1, the J gene TRBJ1-5, with D perhaps matching TRBD1 (6 bases). Germline V gene sequence: CDR1 MNHNS, CDR2 SASEGT. The CDR3 loop spans 14 amino acids. CDR3: CASSSGASKSGNDF. The CDR3, as DNA: TGTGCCAGCAGTTCAGGGGCCAGTAAATCCGGAAATGATTTT.

The chain carries TRBV7-8 and TRBJ2-1, with 7 bases aligning to TRBD2. Germline CDR1 reads SGHVS; CDR2 reads FQNEAQ. CDR3 length equals 16 residues. V dropped 5 bases and J dropped 5; count of bases not matched to a gene: 12. CDR3 in DNA: TGTGCCAGCAGCCCTCCCGGTGGGCTAGCGGACAATGAGCAGTTCTTC. Translating gives CASSPPGGLADNEQFF.

This clone was seen a single time. The rearrangement uses TRBV19 and TRBJ2-5, with 9 bases lining up with TRBD1. Germline V gene data show CDR1 as LNHDA and CDR2 as SQIVND (reference sequence). V dropped 5 bases and J dropped 4; count of bases not matched to a gene: 5. The CDR3 runs to 14 residues. This chain's CDR3 is CASSSWTGVETQYF. In DNA, the CDR3 is TGTGCCAGTAGTTCATGGACAGGGGTAGAGACCCAGTACTTC. Together with reference TRBV19 and TRBJ2-5, the CDR3 gives the full variable domain: DGGITQSPKYLFRKEGQNVTLSCEQNLNHDAMYWYRQDPGQGLRLIYYSQIVNDFQKGDIAEGYSVSREKKESFPLTVTSAQKNPTAFYLCASSSWTGVETQYFGPGTRLLVL.